This T cell receptor beta chain is drawn from a study of Graves' ophthalmopathy and Graves' hyperthyroidism. General study points: A 13-signature model separated ophthalmopathy from stable hyperthyroidism, approximately 87% sensitivity, 65% to 82% specificity.

CDR3 length: 14 residues. Germline CDR1 reads DFQATT; CDR2 reads SNEGSKA (reference sequence). V dropped 5 bases and J dropped 3 bases, with 14 bases sitting between them. The study amplified TCR beta CDR3 regions using RNA transcripts. First-round RT-PCR employed HTBI primers, with a second-round multiplex PCR after it. TCRdb re-derived calls from the multiplex PCR reads in MiXCR, one entry per CDR3 protein. The table has some 15,000 distinct CDR3 sequences, approximately 53% seen once. Comments on this clonotype: Its antigen is unidentified.

The rearrangement links TRBV20-1 to TRBJ1-3; no reliable D call. Sequenced: peripheral blood. The clonotype was recovered from a woman in her 30s with Graves' ophthalmopathy. CDR3 amino acids: CSAGRVSGGNTIYF. In nucleotides, the CDR3 is TGCAGTGCTGGAAGGGTATCTGGTGGAAACACCATATATTTT.